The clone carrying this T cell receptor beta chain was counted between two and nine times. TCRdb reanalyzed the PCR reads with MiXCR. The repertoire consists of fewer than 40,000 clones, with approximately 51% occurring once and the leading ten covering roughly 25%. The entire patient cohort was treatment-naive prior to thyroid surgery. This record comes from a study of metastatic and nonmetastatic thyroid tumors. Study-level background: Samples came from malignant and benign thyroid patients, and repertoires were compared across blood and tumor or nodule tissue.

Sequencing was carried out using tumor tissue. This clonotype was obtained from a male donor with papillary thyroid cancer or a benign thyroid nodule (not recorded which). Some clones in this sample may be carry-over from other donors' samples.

The CDR3 protein is CASRAGGDYEQYF. CDR3 nucleotide sequence: TGTGCCAGCAGAGCGGGAGGGGACTACGAGCAGTACTTC. The chain is built from TRBV6-2 or TRBV6-3 and TRBJ2-7; 10 bases match TRBD2. Germline CDR1 MNHEY, CDR2 SVGEGT. The CDR3 has 13 residues. V lost 6 bases to trimming and J lost 3 bases; unmatched junction nucleotides: 2.